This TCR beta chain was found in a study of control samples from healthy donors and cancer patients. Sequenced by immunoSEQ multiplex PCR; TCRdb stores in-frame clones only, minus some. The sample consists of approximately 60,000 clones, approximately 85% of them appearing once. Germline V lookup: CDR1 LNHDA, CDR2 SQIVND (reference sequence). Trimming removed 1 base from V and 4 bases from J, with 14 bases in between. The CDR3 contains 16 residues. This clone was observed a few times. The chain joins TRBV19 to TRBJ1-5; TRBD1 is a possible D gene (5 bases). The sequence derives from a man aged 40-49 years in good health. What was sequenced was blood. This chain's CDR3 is CASSIGWQGRNQPQHF. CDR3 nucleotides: TGTGCCAGTAGTATAGGTTGGCAGGGCCGAAATCAGCCCCAGCATTTT. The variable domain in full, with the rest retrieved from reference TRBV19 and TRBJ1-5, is DGGITQSPKYLFRKEGQNVTLSCEQNLNHDAMYWYRQDPGQGLRLIYYSQIVNDFQKGDIAEGYSVSREKKESFPLTVTSAQKNPTAFYLCASSIGWQGRNQPQHFGDGTRLSIL.